This TCR beta chain is drawn from a study of blood T cell repertoires in COVID-19. Overall study: Spain, Italy and the United States supplied samples that represented acute and convalescent COVID-19.

Only a few counts were recorded for this clone. TCRdb keeps only in-frame clones here, not all; method: immunoSEQ multiplex PCR. The sample holds 120,000 to 150,000 clones, roughly 81% seen once. The sequencing sample was made of peripheral blood. The clonotype was recovered from a human donor with acute or convalescent COVID-19. The donor label of this sample is uncertain.

CDR3 sequence (DNA): TGTGCCAGCAGCCTCTCAGAAAACACCATATATTTT. Protein: CASSLSENTIYF. The V and J genes are TRBV12-3 or TRBV12-4 and TRBJ1-3; no definite D call. The CDR3 length is 12 residues. The ends were cut back, 6 bases at V and 6 bases at J, with 9 bases in the middle.